This T cell receptor (beta chain) was sequenced for a study of blood T cells in healthy people across ages. The CDR3 covers 13 residues. V lost 8 bases and J lost 6, with 17 bases in between. The V gene's germline CDR1 is LGHDT and CDR2 YNNKEL (reference sequence). The sample holds a few counts of this clonotype. Combining a sample-barcoded 5' primer with a J-beta primer mix, a second PCR ran for roughly 6 to 12 cycles. A single record per CDR3 protein comes from TCRdb applying MiXCR to the 5' RACE reads. In the table there are around 800,000 distinct CDR3 sequences, under 45% of which are singletons.

This TCR was recovered from a man aged 55 to 70 in good health. Sequencing input: blood. The chain has TRBV3-1 and TRBJ2-7; no reliable D call. The CDR3 DNA reads as TGTGCCAGCCAAAAGTCTCCGGTGGGCGAGCAGTACTTC. Protein sequence: CASQKSPVGEQYF.